The clone carrying this T cell receptor (beta chain) was observed a single time. This CDR3 comprises 15 residues. Germline V gene lookup returns CDR1 SGHRS and CDR2 YFSETQ. V gave up 0 bases and J gave up 2 bases, with 11 bases separating them. This sample is drawn from a study of blood T cell repertoires in COVID-19. Method: immunoSEQ multiplex PCR; TCRdb's copy keeps in-frame clones and lacks some. The table records over 85,000 clones, around 86% of them present only once. The source is a woman aged 70-85 years with acute or convalescent COVID-19. Material: peripheral blood. The chain employs TRBV5-1 and TRBJ2-5; D remains unclear. This chain's CDR3 is CASSLEISEQETQYF. CDR3 coding DNA: TGCGCCAGCAGCTTGGAGATTTCGGAGCAAGAGACCCAGTACTTC.